The 17 T cell receptor beta chains reported below all come from one sample, sequenced in a study of T-cell memory formation after mild COVID-19. Using its own MiXCR run on the 5' RACE reads, TCRdb lists one record per CDR3 protein. Here the sample spans 400,000 or so distinct CDR3 sequences, approximately 20% being singletons. Material for sequencing was PBMCs or a T cell subset sorted from them (not recorded which). These receptors all stem from an adult woman who had mild COVID-19 (a few samples of this study predate the infection). Cell type and time point are not known.

The chain uses TRBV7-2 and TRBJ1-3, with no clear D. The CDR3 spans 13 residues. The germline gives CDR1 SGHTA, CDR2 FQGNSA. V lost 7 bases and J lost 8, with 15 bases in between. The CDR3 region has the DNA TGTGCCAGCACGAGCGGTAGGGCGGACACCATATATTTT. Encoded protein: CASTSGRADTIYF.

This clonotype was detected a few times. The chain couples TRBV2 to TRBJ1-4, with no clear D. Germline values: CDR1 SNHLY, CDR2 FYNNEI. Trimming removed 4 bases from V and 7 bases from J, with 4 bases in between. The CDR3 sequence is 11 residues long. The CDR3 protein is CASSVGEKLFF. The CDR3 region has the DNA TGTGCCAGCAGTGTCGGTGAAAAACTGTTTTTT.

The CDR3 nucleotides read TGTGCCAGCAGTCCCGACAGGGGAGTCCTTGAAAAACTGTTTTTT. Translating gives CASSPDRGVLEKLFF. The chain recombines TRBV12-3 or TRBV12-4 with TRBJ1-4; 8 positions match TRBD1. This CDR3 is built from 15 residues. V shed 5 bases and J 7 bases; nucleotides not matched to a gene: 9.

The gene calls are TRBV5-4 and TRBJ2-2; D gene ambiguous. From germline, CDR1 is SGHNT and CDR2 YYREEE (reference sequence). V shed 0 bases and J shed 0 bases, with 9 bases lying between them. CDR3 size: 16 residues. In nucleotides, the CDR3 is TGTGCCAGCAGCTTGGAAGGGCCGACGAACACCGGGGAGCTGTTTTTT. Its translation: CASSLEGPTNTGELFF.

In its sample, this clonotype was seen many times. The chain couples TRBV11-2 to TRBJ2-3; D call uncertain. The CDR3 runs to 12 residues. Germline V gives CDR1 SGHAT, CDR2 FQNNGV. Deletions cut 6 bases from V and 3 bases from J, with 7 bases between. The CDR3 DNA is TGTGCCAGCAGTTACCATACAGATACGCAGTATTTT. This gives the protein CASSYHTDTQYF.

This clonotype has more than one count but fewer than ten. The rearrangement joins TRBV7-3 to TRBJ2-2, with 8 bases that match TRBD1. The CDR3 consists of 16 residues. Germline lookup yields CDR1 SGHTA and CDR2 FQGTGA. Trimming cost V 1 base and J 4 bases; bases outside gene matches: 5. The CDR3 nucleotides read TGTGCCAGCAGCTTAATGCCCGGGACAGGCACCGGGGAGCTGTTTTTT. It yields the protein CASSLMPGTGTGELFF.

The rearrangement joins TRBV14 to TRBJ2-5; no clear D gene. The V gene lost 1 base and the J gene lost 5 bases, with 8 bases spanning the gap. CDR3 length equals 13 residues. Germline V gene sequence: CDR1 SGHDN, CDR2 FVKESK. The CDR3 region is CASSQAGSETQYF. In DNA, the CDR3 is TGTGCCAGCAGCCAAGCCGGTTCCGAGACCCAGTACTTC.

This clonotype was found a few times. V and J are TRBV5-6 and TRBJ1-1; D is uncertain. From germline, CDR1 is SGHDT and CDR2 YYEEEE. Trimming cost V 5 bases and J 4 bases, with 12 bases left between them. CDR3 length: 13 residues. The DNA for the CDR3 is TGTGCCAGCAGTCATACGGGGATCACTGAAGCTTTCTTT. Translation: CASSHTGITEAFF.

The V call is TRBV24-1, the J call TRBJ2-3, with 10 positions matching TRBD2. V gave up 7 bases and J gave up 4 bases; unmatched junction bases: 13. The CDR3 has 17 amino acids. The germline V gene has CDR1 KGHDR and CDR2 SFDVKD. Written as DNA, the CDR3 is TGTGCCACCAGCGGCCTGTTTTCTAGCGGGAGTTCAGATACGCAGTATTTT. Translated: CATSGLFSSGSSDTQYF.

This clonotype has only a few counts. The J gene is TRBJ1-2, the V gene TRBV4-3; 10 nucleotides match TRBD1. The CDR3 is 17 residues long. The V gene's germline CDR1 is LGHNA and CDR2 YSLEER. J lost 6 bases, V lost 1 base, and 11 bases had no gene match. The CDR3 loop is CASSQGTGGPSKDGYTF. In nucleotides, the CDR3 is TGCGCCAGCAGCCAAGGGACAGGGGGACCGTCTAAAGATGGCTACACCTTC.

This clonotype was found many times. This chain uses TRBV7-9 with TRBJ1-1; 7 bases align to TRBD1. Germline CDR1 is SEHNR and CDR2 is FQNEAQ (reference sequence). The CDR3 runs to 15 residues. V shed 5 bases, J shed 0 bases, and the junction held 6 bases outside the gene matches. DNA for the CDR3: TGTGCCAGCAGCCGAGCGGACAGGCTGAACACTGAAGCTTTCTTT. Its translation: CASSRADRLNTEAFF. The full variable domain, with the rest looked up from reference TRBV7-9 and TRBJ1-1, is DTGVSQNPRHKITKRGQNVTFRCDPISEHNRLYWYRQTLGQGPEFLTYFQNEAQLEKSRLLSDRFSAERPKGSFSTLEIQRTEQGDSAMYLCASSRADRLNTEAFFGQGTRLTVV.

This clonotype came up many times. The chain links TRBV7-3 to TRBJ2-1; weak D call: TRBD1 (6 bases). V was trimmed by 5 bases and J by 1 base, leaving 12 bases between them. The CDR3 is 15 residues long. Germline values: CDR1 SGHTA, CDR2 FQGTGA. The DNA for the CDR3 is TGTGCCAGCAGCAAGCGAGGGGGTTCCTACAATGAGCAGTTCTTC. Translation gives CASSKRGGSYNEQFF.

This clonotype was counted many times. The rearrangement joins TRBV9 to TRBJ1-1; D may be TRBD1 (5 bases). The length of the CDR3 is 14 residues. V was trimmed by 4 bases and J by 4 bases, leaving 14 bases between them. Germline V CDR1 and CDR2: SGDLS, YYNGEE. This CDR3 is CASSPGTAGTEAFF. The CDR3 coding sequence is TGTGCCAGCAGCCCCGGGACTGCGGGCACTGAAGCTTTCTTT.

This clonotype was recorded many times. The genes are TRBV24-1 and TRBJ2-5; D is undetermined. V dropped 4 bases and J dropped 7 bases, with 9 bases sitting between them. The CDR3 extends over 12 amino acids. The germline CDR1 and CDR2 sequences are KGHDR and SFDVKD. The CDR3 DNA follows: TGTGCCACCAGTGAAAGGGAAAGGACCCAGTACTTC. Protein sequence: CATSERERTQYF.

This clonotype was picked up a small number of times. CDR3 sequence (DNA): TGCAGTGCTAGTGTCCAGATTCGTAATTCACCCCTCCACTTT. Protein product: CSASVQIRNSPLHF. The V and J genes are TRBV20-1 and TRBJ1-6; D remains unclear. The V end was cut by 3 bases, the J end by 6 bases, with 12 bases between. The length of the CDR3 is 14 residues. Germline values: CDR1 DFQATT, CDR2 SNEGSKA (reference sequence).

This clonotype was seen a few times. The chain uses TRBV11-2 and TRBJ2-1; D assignment may be TRBD1 or TRBD2 (6 bases each). Trimming cost V 8 bases and J 5 bases, with 16 bases left between them. CDR1 SGHAT and CDR2 FQNNGV come from the germline V gene. The CDR3 sequence is 14 residues long. In nucleotides, the CDR3 is TGTGCCAGCGAGGGGGGCCTTAGGGACAATGAGCAGTTCTTC. Translating gives CASEGGLRDNEQFF.

This clonotype was detected ten times or more. The V and J genes are TRBV4-2 and TRBJ2-1, with 10 bases that match TRBD2. The CDR3 contains 16 residues. Losses at the gene ends were 1 base for V and 5 bases for J; bases not matched to a gene: 5. Germline CDR1 reads LGHNA; CDR2 reads YNFKEQ. CDR3 region: CASSQGPSGGDNEQFF. The CDR3 region has the DNA TGTGCCAGCAGCCAAGGGCCCAGCGGGGGGGACAATGAGCAGTTCTTC.